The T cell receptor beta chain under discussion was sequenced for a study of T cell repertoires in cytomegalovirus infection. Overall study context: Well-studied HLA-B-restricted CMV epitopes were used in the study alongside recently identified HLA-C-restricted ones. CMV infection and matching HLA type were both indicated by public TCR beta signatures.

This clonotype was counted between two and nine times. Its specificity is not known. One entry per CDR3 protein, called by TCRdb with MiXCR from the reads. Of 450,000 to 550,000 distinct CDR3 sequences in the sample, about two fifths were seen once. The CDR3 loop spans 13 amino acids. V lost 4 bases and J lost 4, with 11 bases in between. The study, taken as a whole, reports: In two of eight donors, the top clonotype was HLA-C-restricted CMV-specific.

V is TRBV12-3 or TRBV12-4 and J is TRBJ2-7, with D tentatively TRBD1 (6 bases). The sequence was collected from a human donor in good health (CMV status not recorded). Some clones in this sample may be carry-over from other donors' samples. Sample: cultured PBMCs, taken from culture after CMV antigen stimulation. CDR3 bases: TGTGCCAGCAGTTGGCCAGGGGTGTACGAGCAGTACTTC. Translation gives CASSWPGVYEQYF.